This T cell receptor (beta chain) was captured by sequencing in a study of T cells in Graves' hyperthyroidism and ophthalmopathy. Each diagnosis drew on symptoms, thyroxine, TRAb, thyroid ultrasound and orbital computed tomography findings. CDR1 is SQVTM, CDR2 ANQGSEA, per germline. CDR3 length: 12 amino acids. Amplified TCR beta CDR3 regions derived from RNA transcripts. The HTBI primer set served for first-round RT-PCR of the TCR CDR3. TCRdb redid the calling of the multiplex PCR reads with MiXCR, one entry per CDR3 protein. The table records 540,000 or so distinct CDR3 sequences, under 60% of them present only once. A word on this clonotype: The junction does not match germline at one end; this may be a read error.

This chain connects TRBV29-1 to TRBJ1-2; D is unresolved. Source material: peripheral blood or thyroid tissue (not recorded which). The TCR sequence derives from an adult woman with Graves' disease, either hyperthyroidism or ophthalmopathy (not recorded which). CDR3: CSVPRHAYDYTF. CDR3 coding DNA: TGCAGCGTGCCTCGGCACGCCTATGACTACACCTTC. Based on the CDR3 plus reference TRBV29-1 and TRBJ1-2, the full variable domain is SAVISQKPSRDICQRGTSLTIQCQVDSQVTMMFWYRQQPGQSLTLIATANQGSEATYESGFVIDKFPISRPNLTFSTLTVSNMSPEDSSIYLCSVPRHAYDYTFGSGTRLTVV.